The entry that follows covers one T cell receptor (beta chain) sequence. Its specificity is unknown. This CDR3 is built from 14 residues. CDR1 and CDR2 from the germline V gene are SGHTA and FQGNSA. V was clipped by 5 bases and J by 0 bases, with 8 bases between them. These data originate in a study of glioma-infiltrating T cells after dendritic cell vaccination. The repertoire was sequenced with immunoSEQ multiplex PCR; TCRdb's copy has only in-frame clones and lacks some. Of 25,000 to 35,000 clones listed, more than 85% are singletons. General study results and limits: Patients with more pretreatment TILs had longer time to progression and survival.

This chain links TRBV7-2 with TRBJ1-5; D remains ambiguous. The sample here was blood, taken before dendritic cell vaccination. This TCR came from a human donor with glioblastoma. The CDR3, as DNA: TGTGCCAGCAGCCGTATTTATAGCAATCAGCCCCAGCATTTT. This codes for CASSRIYSNQPQHF.